The present TCR beta chain was sequenced within a study of blood T cell repertoires in COVID-19. On the study more broadly: Two negative PCRs, clearance, or symptom resolution were required of recovered Cohort 3 donors. Samples representing acute and convalescent COVID-19 were sourced from the United States, Italy and Spain.

In the authors' workflow: Reference gene primers were amplified, and this amplification served to estimate nucleated cell counts. Using immunoSEQ multiplex PCR, the repertoire was profiled, and TCRdb retains in-frame clones only, with some absent. Clone size and the V and J calls come from that table; the DNA yielded D and trimming. The sample has around 290,000 clones, 88% seen once. J was trimmed by 1 base and V by 6 bases; bases with no gene match: 11. In germline, CDR1 is SEHNR, CDR2 FQNEAQ (reference sequence). This CDR3 is 17 amino acids long. The source material was PBMCs or T cells enriched from blood (not recorded which). The source of this sequence is a woman aged 55 to 70 in a cohort exposed to, infected with or recovered from COVID-19 (not recorded which). This chain links TRBV7-9 with TRBJ1-5; 8 nucleotides match TRBD1. Written as DNA, the CDR3 is TGTGCCAGCAGTCCAGGACAGGGCCGGGAGAGCAATCAGCCCCAGCATTTT. It translates to CASSPGQGRESNQPQHF.